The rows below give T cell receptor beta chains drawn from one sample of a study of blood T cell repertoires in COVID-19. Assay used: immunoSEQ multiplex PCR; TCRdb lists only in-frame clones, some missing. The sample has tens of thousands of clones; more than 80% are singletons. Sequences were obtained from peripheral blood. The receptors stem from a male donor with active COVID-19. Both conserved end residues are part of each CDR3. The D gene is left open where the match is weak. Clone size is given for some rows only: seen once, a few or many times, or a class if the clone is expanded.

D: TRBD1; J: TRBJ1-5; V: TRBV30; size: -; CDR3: CATDRGMNQPQHF; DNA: TGTGCTACCGACAGGGGCATGAATCAGCCCCAGCATTTT
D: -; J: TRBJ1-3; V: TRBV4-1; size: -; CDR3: CASSQAGQFSGNTIYF; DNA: TGCGCCAGCAGCCAGGCTGGACAGTTCTCTGGAAACACCATATATTTT
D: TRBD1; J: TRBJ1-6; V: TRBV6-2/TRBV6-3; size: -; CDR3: CASSEGTANSPLHF; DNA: TGTGCCAGCAGCGAAGGGACAGCTAATTCACCCCTCCACTTT
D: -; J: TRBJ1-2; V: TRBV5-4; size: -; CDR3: CASSLSGTPYGYTF; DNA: TGTGCCAGCAGCTTGTCTGGGACACCCTATGGCTACACCTTC
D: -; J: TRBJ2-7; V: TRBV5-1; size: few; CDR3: CASSLGVHEQYF; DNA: TGCGCCAGCAGCTTAGGGGTCCACGAGCAGTACTTC
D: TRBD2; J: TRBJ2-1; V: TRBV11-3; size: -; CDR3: CASGTSGGAVHEQFF; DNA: TGTGCCAGCGGGACTAGCGGGGGGGCCGTCCATGAGCAGTTCTTC
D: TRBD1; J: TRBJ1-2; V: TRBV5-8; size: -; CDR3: CASSSGPRDRDGYTF; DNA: TGTGCCAGCAGCAGCGGCCCCCGGGACAGGGATGGCTACACCTTC
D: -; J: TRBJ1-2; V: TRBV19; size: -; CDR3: CASRGSDRPNYGYTF; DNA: TGTGCCAGTAGGGGATCGGACAGACCTAACTATGGCTACACCTTC
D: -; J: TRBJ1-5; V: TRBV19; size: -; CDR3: CASSMRVMSNQPQHF; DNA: TGTGCCAGTAGTATGAGAGTGATGAGCAATCAGCCCCAGCATTTT
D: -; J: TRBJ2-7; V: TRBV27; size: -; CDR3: CASSDTSFSYEQYF; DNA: TGTGCCAGCAGTGATACAAGTTTCTCCTACGAGCAGTACTTC
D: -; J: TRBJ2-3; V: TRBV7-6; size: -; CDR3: CASSLVFTDTQYF; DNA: TGTGCCAGCAGCTTAGTATTCACAGATACGCAGTATTTT
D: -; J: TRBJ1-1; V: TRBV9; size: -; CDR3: CASSVLAMNTEAFF; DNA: TGTGCCAGCAGCGTTTTGGCAATGAACACTGAAGCTTTCTTT
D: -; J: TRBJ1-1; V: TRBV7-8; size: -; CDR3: CASSPRGQLNTEAFF; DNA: TGTGCCAGCAGCCCCAGGGGTCAATTGAACACTGAAGCTTTCTTT
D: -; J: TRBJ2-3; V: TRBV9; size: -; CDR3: CASSVGHSTDTQYF; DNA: TGTGCCAGCAGCGTCGGACATAGCACAGATACGCAGTATTTT
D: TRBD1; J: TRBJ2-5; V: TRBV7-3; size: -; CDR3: CASSLPGQQGAEETQYF; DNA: TGTGCCAGCAGCCTCCCGGGGCAACAGGGGGCCGAAGAGACCCAGTACTTC
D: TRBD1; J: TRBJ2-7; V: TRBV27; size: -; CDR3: CASSFGTGMPEQYF; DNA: TGTGCCAGCAGTTTTGGGACAGGAATGCCCGAGCAGTACTTC
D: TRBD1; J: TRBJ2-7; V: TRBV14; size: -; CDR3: CASSPSPTGPRSYEQYF; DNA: TGTGCCAGCAGCCCGAGCCCGACAGGGCCACGCTCCTACGAGCAGTACTTC
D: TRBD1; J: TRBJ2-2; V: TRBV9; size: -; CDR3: CASSSSSGGVNTGELFF; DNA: TGTGCCAGCAGCAGTAGTTCAGGGGGCGTAAACACCGGGGAGCTGTTTTTT
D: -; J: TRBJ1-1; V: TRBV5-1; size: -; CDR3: CASSLETANTEAFF; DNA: TGCGCCAGCAGCTTGGAGACAGCGAACACTGAAGCTTTCTTT
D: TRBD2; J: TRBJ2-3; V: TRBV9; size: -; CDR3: CASSGGLAGGHWDTQYF; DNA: TGTGCCAGCAGCGGCGGACTAGCGGGGGGGCATTGGGATACGCAGTATTTT
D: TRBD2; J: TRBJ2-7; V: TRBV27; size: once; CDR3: CASSLSSGGTYEQYF; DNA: TGTGCCAGCAGTTTGTCTAGCGGGGGGACCTACGAGCAGTACTTC
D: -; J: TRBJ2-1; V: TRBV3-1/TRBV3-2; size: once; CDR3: CASSQDLVDNEQFF; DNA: TGTGCCAGCAGCCAAGACTTAGTAGACAATGAGCAGTTCTTC
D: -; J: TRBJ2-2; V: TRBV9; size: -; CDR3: CASSVERQAGELFF; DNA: TGTGCCAGCAGCGTAGAAAGACAGGCCGGGGAGCTGTTTTTT